This TCR beta chain derives from a study of tumor and adjacent non-tumor tissue in lung cancer. Broader study findings: Normal lung showed higher cumulative top 100 clone frequency than tumor.

In regard to this clonotype: Its antigen is not known. One end of the junction varies from germline; a read error may be responsible.

CDR1 is SQVTM, CDR2 ANQGSEA, per germline. The CDR3 sequence is 12 residues long. Three rounds of nested PCR, following a modified ARM-PCR protocol, produced the TCRbeta library. One entry per CDR3 protein results from TCRdb running MiXCR on the multiplex PCR reads. The table records some 97,000 distinct CDR3 sequences, approximately 60% of them present only once. No cell sorting was done before RNA was extracted from the tissue. More than 3 cm separated this lung sample from the edge of the tumor. The chain uses TRBV29-1 and TRBJ2-7; D may correspond to TRBD1 or TRBD2 (5 bases each). The TCR comes from a man between 25 and 39 years old with non-small cell lung cancer. The sequenced sample consisted of distant non-tumor lung tissue. The CDR3 DNA sequence: TGCATCGTAACCGGGACGGGCTACGAGCACTACTTC. The encoded protein is CIVTGTGYEHYF.